These T cell receptor beta chains were read from a single sample in a study of T cell repertoires in cytomegalovirus infection. TCRdb re-analysed the reads in MiXCR, keeping a single row per CDR3 protein. The sample comprises a few hundred thousand distinct CDR3 sequences, roughly 13% of which are singletons, and around 9.5% rests with the top ten. Sequences were obtained from PBMCs. The receptors derive from a human donor in good health (CMV status not recorded). Some clones in this sample may be carry-over from other donors' samples. Each CDR3 is given with its conserved first and last residue. A D gene is named only where the DNA matches it firmly. A row's size may be missing; if present it is once, few, many or a size class.

clone_size: NA; v_call: TRBV28; d_call: NA; j_call: TRBJ2-1; cdr3_aa: CASSLIGPIHEQFF; cdr3_nt: TGTGCCAGCAGTTTAATAGGGCCAATCCATGAGCAGTTCTTC
clone_size: few; v_call: TRBV5-1; d_call: TRBD2; j_call: TRBJ2-1; cdr3_aa: CASSSTSGSSEQFF; cdr3_nt: TGCGCCAGCAGCTCGACTAGCGGGAGCTCTGAGCAGTTCTTC
clone_size: many; v_call: TRBV20-1; d_call: NA; j_call: TRBJ2-5; cdr3_aa: CSAREVVAQVTGATQYF; cdr3_nt: TGCAGTGCTAGAGAAGTGGTAGCTCAGGTTACGGGGGCGACCCAGTACTTC
clone_size: few; v_call: TRBV4-1; d_call: TRBD2; j_call: TRBJ2-5; cdr3_aa: CASRPRLAGQETQYF; cdr3_nt: TGCGCCAGCCGCCCGAGACTAGCGGGGCAAGAGACCCAGTACTTC
clone_size: many; v_call: TRBV6-2/TRBV6-3; d_call: TRBD2; j_call: TRBJ2-1; cdr3_aa: CASSYFASGAYNEQFF; cdr3_nt: TGTGCCAGCAGTTACTTCGCTAGCGGGGCCTACAATGAGCAGTTCTTC
clone_size: NA; v_call: TRBV6-2/TRBV6-3; d_call: TRBD1; j_call: TRBJ2-2; cdr3_aa: CAARTGGSTGELFF; cdr3_nt: TGTGCCGCAAGGACAGGGGGCAGTACCGGGGAGCTGTTTTTT
clone_size: NA; v_call: TRBV7-2; d_call: NA; j_call: TRBJ1-2; cdr3_aa: CASSPNSNYGYTF; cdr3_nt: TGTGCCAGCAGCCCGAACAGCAACTATGGCTACACCTTC
clone_size: many; v_call: TRBV6-4; d_call: NA; j_call: TRBJ1-5; cdr3_aa: CASRKGPISNQPQHF; cdr3_nt: TGTGCCAGCAGGAAGGGACCGATTAGCAATCAGCCCCAGCATTTT
clone_size: NA; v_call: TRBV5-6; d_call: NA; j_call: TRBJ2-1; cdr3_aa: CASSLRVLLVGHEQFF; cdr3_nt: TGTGCCAGCAGCTTAAGAGTCCTCCTAGTAGGCCATGAGCAGTTCTTC
clone_size: many; v_call: TRBV7-2; d_call: NA; j_call: TRBJ1-5; cdr3_aa: CASSLAGGGGASNQPQHF; cdr3_nt: TGTGCCAGCAGCTTAGCGGGGGGAGGGGGGGCAAGCAATCAGCCCCAGCATTTT